This T cell receptor beta chain was documented in a study of identical twins (dated by TCRdb to 2016 to 2017). Broadly, across the study: To test whether fetal clonotypes persist, this study deep-sequenced TCR alpha and beta repertoires from monozygotic twins, from unrelated adults of various ages, and from cord blood. Replicate twin experiments were performed at different times using different library preparation protocols to rule out contamination.

About this clonotype: There is no known antigen for this receptor. No much larger clone is present one base from it, and per-base qualities are unavailable.

The germline V gene encodes CDR1 DFQATT and CDR2 SNEGSKA (reference sequence). The V end loses 0 bases and the J end loses 0 bases, and a stretch of 12 bases separates them. From cysteine to phenylalanine, the CDR3 is 15 amino acids long. The kept DNA is CDR3 alone, 45 bases in frame from the first base. Receptor libraries were prepared by 5' RACE. Data came from an Illumina HiSeq 2000. Template switching introduced a universal primer binding site; the final cDNA contained a unique molecular identifier, enabling accurate counting of TCR cDNA molecules. Specific primers in the conserved constant-segment region were used to synthesize first-strand cDNA for TCR alpha and beta chains. To control for contamination, every cDNA library was double barcoded, receiving both a SMART-Mk sample barcode and Illumina barcodes. Two successive PCR steps introduced TruSeq adapter sequences along with Illumina sample barcodes. Sequencing of the TCR alpha and beta cDNA libraries was done on the Illumina HiSeq platform using custom primers. Regarding the original processing steps: Raw reads were processed with MiGEC to extract unique molecular identifiers, and MiXCR was used to determine CDR3 positions. For each individual, recombination models were inferred using an EM algorithm with the repgenHMM and IGoR tools. The tcR package in R was used for shared clonotype analysis, with sharing normalized by the product of cloneset sizes. To study raw recombination without the effects of thymic and clonal selection, out-of-frame nonproductive sequences were analyzed. In-frame beta chains were kept once TCRdb had trimmed the public reads at Q25 with fastp and called clones with MiXCR. Every entry covers one CDR3 protein and lists the most common genes and DNA from its rows. These V and J calls are TCRdb output, not the study's own analysis. Counted in this sample were approximately 1.8 million distinct CDR3 sequences; around 33% of them appeared once. Clones ranked in the top ten supply about 0.27% of the sample.

The paper's findings and limits, for the study overall: In monozygotic twins, out-of-frame TCR alpha sharing was systematically underestimated by recombination models, although the models agreed with sharing between unrelated individuals. Out-of-frame TCR alpha sequences shared between twins showed an excess of low generation-probability sequences compared with coincidental sharing between unrelated individuals. Because the same donors could not be followed over many years, the conclusions depended on cross-sectional statistical analysis. Fewer insertions were carried by abundant cord blood beta clonotypes, a similar but weaker trend appeared in young adult naive repertoires, and no such trend appeared in memory repertoires. Excess twin sharing in beta out-of-frame sequences was weaker because fewer shared sequences lowered the signal-to-noise ratio. Zero-insertion analyses could be partly confounded by invariant T cells such as MAIT and iNKT, although diverse VJ usage argued against such confounding for most clonotypes.

All donors were healthy Caucasians. The sample comprised cord blood. The chain was built from TRBV20-1 and TRBJ2-7; perhaps TRBD2 is the D gene, with 6 bases matching. This clonotype was sampled from a newborn girl in good health. The CDR3 reads CSAREGDSSSYEQYF. In nucleotides, the sequence is TGCAGTGCTAGAGAAGGGGACTCGAGCTCCTACGAGCAGTACTTC.